This TCR beta chain was recovered during a study of identical twins. Germline CDR1 and CDR2: MDHEN and SYDVKM. The CDR3 consists of 18 residues. J was trimmed by 5 bases and V by 4 bases; bases with no gene match: 19. Each CDR3 protein is one row after TCRdb ran MiXCR on the 5' RACE reads. Of approximately 260,000 distinct CDR3 sequences listed, about 8.3% are singletons. This clonotype was picked up a small number of times. The same specimen was also included in a second study, on yellow fever vaccine responses in identical twins.

The chain has TRBV28 and TRBJ2-5; 7 nucleotides align to TRBD1. The sequence was obtained from a woman between 18 and 30 years old in good health. Sample: CD8+ T cells sorted from blood. CDR3 loop: CASSSPPFLTGTWETQYF. CDR3 DNA: TGTGCCAGCAGTTCCCCCCCTTTTTTGACAGGGACGTGGGAGACCCAGTACTTC.